The following is a T cell receptor (beta chain) sequence with its context. Its antigen is currently unknown. The sample is drawn from a study of T cell responses to AZD1222 COVID-19 vaccine. The study, taken as a whole, reports: Two AZD1222 administrations were followed by greater Spike-specific TCR breadth and depth. Only a handful of individuals given AZD1222 were seropositive at baseline. Nearly half of unique spike-specific TCRs reportedly avoided B.1.351 and B.1.1.7 mutated regions. Researchers took repertoire samples only after the peak T cell response had come.

There are 16 residues in the CDR3. V gave up 2 bases and J gave up 0 bases, with 11 bases separating them. The germline gives CDR1 SGHTA, CDR2 FQGNSA. This table comes from immunoSEQ multiplex PCR, and its TCRdb copy is limited to in-frame clones, with some not included. The sample consists of about 56,000 clones, roughly 80% of them appearing once. This specimen was peripheral blood, taken 28 days after the second AZD1222 dose. The chain recombines TRBV7-2 with TRBJ2-1; the D is unclear. The receptor comes from an adult who received the AZD1222 COVID-19 vaccine. The CDR3 coding sequence is TGTGCCAGCAGCTTAAGCCTCACCCTCTCCTACAATGAGCAGTTCTTC. Translated, it gives CASSLSLTLSYNEQFF.